The clone carrying this T cell receptor beta chain was recorded many times. The antigen is not known. These data are taken from a study of T-cell reconstitution after alpha-beta-depleted transplantation in children. Study results and caveats: Recipient T cells and thymic progenitors that survived gave rise to the high TCRbeta diversity observed at day 60 in some patients. Expanded graft clones, several hundred of them, were reportedly the source of alpha-beta T cells about two months after transplant. A year post-transplant, T-cell counts and diversity derived mostly from newly produced T cells.

Preparation of the TCRbeta library was carried out with unique molecular identifiers. TCRdb re-derived calls from the PCR reads in MiXCR, one entry per CDR3 protein. In the table there are hundreds of thousands of distinct CDR3 sequences, roughly 7.8% of which are singletons. The sequence came from a female patient aged 2-10 years who had a stem cell transplant for Fanconi anemia, so the T cells may come from the graft donor. The sequencing used peripheral blood, collected 360 days after TCRalphabeta/CD19-depleted stem cell transplant.

In nucleotides, the CDR3 is TGCAGTGCCCCTTTGACGGTTAGCTCCTACGAGCAGTACTTC. The encoded protein is CSAPLTVSSYEQYF. The chain employs TRBV20-1 and TRBJ2-7, with D unresolved. The germline V and J ends were trimmed by 6 bases and 0 bases, with 15 bases remaining between them. Germline CDR1 is DFQATT and CDR2 is SNEGSKA (reference sequence). The CDR3 totals 14 residues.